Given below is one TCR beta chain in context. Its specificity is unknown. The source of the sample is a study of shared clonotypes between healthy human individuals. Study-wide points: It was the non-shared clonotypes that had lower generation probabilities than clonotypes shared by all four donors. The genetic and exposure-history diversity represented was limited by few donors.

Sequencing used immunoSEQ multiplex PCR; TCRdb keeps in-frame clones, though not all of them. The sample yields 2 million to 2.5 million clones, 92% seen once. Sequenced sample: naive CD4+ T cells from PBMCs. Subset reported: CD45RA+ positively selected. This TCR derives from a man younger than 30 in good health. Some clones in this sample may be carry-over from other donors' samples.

The CDR3 sequence is CASSLDRYSYEQYF. In DNA form, the CDR3 reads TGTGCCAGCAGTCTTGACAGGTATTCCTACGAGCAGTACTTC. This chain connects TRBV7-9 to TRBJ2-7; TRBD1 might be the D (6 bases). The ends were cut back, 6 bases at V and 1 base at J, with 13 bases in the middle. CDR1 and CDR2 (germline): SEHNR, FQNEAQ (reference sequence). The CDR3 extends over 14 amino acids. Looking up the rest from reference TRBV7-9 and TRBJ2-7 gives the full variable domain: DTGVSQNPRHKITKRGQNVTFRCDPISEHNRLYWYRQTLGQGPEFLTYFQNEAQLEKSRLLSDRFSAERPKGSFSTLEIQRTEQGDSAMYLCASSLDRYSYEQYFGPGTRLTVT.